This record looks at one T cell receptor (beta chain) sequence and its context. Its antigen remains unidentified. The libraries of TRB cDNA were prepared using 5' RACE with UMI labels. TCRdb reprocessed the 5' RACE reads, keeping one entry per CDR3 protein, no DNA. Recorded for this sample: around 140,000 distinct CDR3 sequences. This sample is part of a study of CXCR3-negative and CXCR3-positive naive CD8 T cells. The CDR3 consists of 15 residues. Per the germline V gene, CDR1 is SGHNT and CDR2 is YYREEE (reference sequence). Overall study findings and caveats: CXCR3-negative naive cells had less hydrophobic TRB CDR3s than did CXCR3-positive naive cells.

The source material was naive CXCR3+ CD8+ T cells from blood. Subset meaning: CD45RO-CCR7+CD27+CD95- naive CD8+ T cells expressing CXCR3 (TNR3+). The chain carries TRBV5-4 and TRBJ2-7. This TCR came from a human donor in good health. Some clones in this sample may be carry-over from other donors' samples. CDR3 in amino acids: CASSLGRWESYEQYF.